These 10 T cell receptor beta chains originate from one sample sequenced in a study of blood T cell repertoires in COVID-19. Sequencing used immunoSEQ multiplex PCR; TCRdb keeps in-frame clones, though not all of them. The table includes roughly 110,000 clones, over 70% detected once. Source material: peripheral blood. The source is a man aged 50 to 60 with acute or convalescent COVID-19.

The CDR3 reads CASSLDSTGYGEAFF. The CDR3 DNA follows: TGTGCCAGCAGCCTCGATTCAACAGGGTACGGTGAAGCTTTCTTT. The J gene is TRBJ1-1, the V gene TRBV5-6, with a tentative D call TRBD1 (6 bases). In germline, CDR1 is SGHDT, CDR2 YYEEEE. The CDR3 consists of 15 residues. V lost 4 bases to trimming and J lost 7 bases, with 20 bases between them.

The CDR3 sequence is CSASGSRKTEAFF. The CDR3, as DNA: TGCAGTGCTAGTGGGTCCAGAAAAACTGAAGCTTTCTTT. This chain links TRBV20-1 with TRBJ1-1; unclear D gene. Trimming removed 3 bases at V and 5 bases at J, with 13 bases between. CDR3 size: 13 residues. The germline V gene has CDR1 DFQATT and CDR2 SNEGSKA (reference sequence).

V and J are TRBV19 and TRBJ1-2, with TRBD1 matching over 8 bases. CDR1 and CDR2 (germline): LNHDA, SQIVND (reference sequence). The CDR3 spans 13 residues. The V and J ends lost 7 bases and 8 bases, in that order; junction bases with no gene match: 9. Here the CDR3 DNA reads TGTGCCAGTATCCCGGACAGGGACGGGGGCTACACCTTC. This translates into CASIPDRDGGYTF. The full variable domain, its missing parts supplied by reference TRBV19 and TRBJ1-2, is DGGITQSPKYLFRKEGQNVTLSCEQNLNHDAMYWYRQDPGQGLRLIYYSQIVNDFQKGDIAEGYSVSREKKESFPLTVTSAQKNPTAFYLCASIPDRDGGYTFGSGTRLTVV.

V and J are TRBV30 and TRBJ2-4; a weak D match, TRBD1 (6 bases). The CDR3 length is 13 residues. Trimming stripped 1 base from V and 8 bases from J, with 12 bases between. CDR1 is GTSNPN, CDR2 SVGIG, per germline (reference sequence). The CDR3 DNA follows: TGTGCCTGGAGTGCCACAGGGTGGGACATTCAGTACTTC. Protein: CAWSATGWDIQYF.

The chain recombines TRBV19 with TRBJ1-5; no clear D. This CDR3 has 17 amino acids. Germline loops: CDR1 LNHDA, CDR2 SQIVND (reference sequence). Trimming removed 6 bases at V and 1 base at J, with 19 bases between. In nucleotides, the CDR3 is TGTGCCAGTAGGGACCCCCGTGCTAGCCGGAGCAATCAGCCCCAGCATTTT. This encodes CASRDPRASRSNQPQHF.

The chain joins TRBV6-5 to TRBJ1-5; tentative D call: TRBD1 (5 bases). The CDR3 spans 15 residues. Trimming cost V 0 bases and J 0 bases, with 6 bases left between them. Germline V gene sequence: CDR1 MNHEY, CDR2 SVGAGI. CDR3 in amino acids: CASSYSGDSNQPQHF. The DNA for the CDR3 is TGTGCCAGCAGTTACTCAGGGGATAGCAATCAGCCCCAGCATTTT.

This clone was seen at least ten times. The chain's CDR3 is CASSFLGQGFGEQYV. DNA of the CDR3: TGTGCCAGCAGCTTTTTAGGACAGGGATTTGGCGAGCAGTACGTC. V is TRBV5-8 and J is TRBJ2-7, with 8 bases fitting TRBD1. The V and J ends lost 2 bases and 6 bases, in that order; junction bases with no gene match: 10. Germline V lookup: CDR1 SGHTS, CDR2 YDEGEE. The CDR3 has 15 amino acids.

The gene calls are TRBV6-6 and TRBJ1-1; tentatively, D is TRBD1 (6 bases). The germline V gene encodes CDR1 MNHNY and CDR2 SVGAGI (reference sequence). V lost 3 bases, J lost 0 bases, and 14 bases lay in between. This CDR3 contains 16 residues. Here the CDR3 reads CASSYAGQRMNTEAFF. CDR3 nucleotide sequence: TGTGCCAGCAGTTATGCCGGACAGCGCATGAACACTGAAGCTTTCTTT.

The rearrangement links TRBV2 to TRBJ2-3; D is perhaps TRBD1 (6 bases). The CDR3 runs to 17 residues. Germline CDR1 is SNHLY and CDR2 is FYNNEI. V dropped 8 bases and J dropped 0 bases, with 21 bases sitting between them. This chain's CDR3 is CASPIDTDSTSTDTQYF. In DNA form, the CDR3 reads TGTGCCAGCCCTATCGACACGGACAGTACTAGCACAGATACGCAGTATTTT.

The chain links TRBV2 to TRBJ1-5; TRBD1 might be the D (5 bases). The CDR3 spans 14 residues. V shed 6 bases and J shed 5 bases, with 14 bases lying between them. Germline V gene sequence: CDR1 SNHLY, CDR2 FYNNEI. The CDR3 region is CASSPGGVDQPQHF. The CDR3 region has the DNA TGTGCCAGCAGCCCGGGAGGGGTGGATCAGCCCCAGCATTTT.